A single sample gave rise to the 22 T cell receptor beta chains below, sequenced in a study of T-cell reconstitution after alpha-beta-depleted transplantation in children. Unique molecular identifiers tagged the TCRbeta library. TCRdb passed the PCR reads through MiXCR, listing each CDR3 protein once. The sample shows around 400,000 distinct CDR3 sequences, roughly 20% of them seen only once. The material sequenced was PBMCs from the stem cell graft donor, taken from the stem cell graft. The receptors shown here come from a human donor who donated a stem cell graft to a child with acute myeloid leukemia.

As DNA, the CDR3 is TGTGCCAGCAGCTTGAACCCGGGACAGGGGGTTAATGAGCAGTTCTTC. Translation: CASSLNPGQGVNEQFF. The chain links TRBV11-2 to TRBJ2-1, with 11 bases that match TRBD1. Germline V gene sequence: CDR1 SGHAT, CDR2 FQNNGV. With V trimmed by 3 bases and J by 7 bases, 8 bases remained unmatched. This CDR3 has 16 amino acids.

This clonotype has a count of ten or more. The J gene is TRBJ2-1, the V gene TRBV20-1; possibly TRBD1 or TRBD2 for D (5 bases each). Germline V gene data show CDR1 as DFQATT and CDR2 as SNEGSKA (reference sequence). V was trimmed by 4 bases and J by 5 bases, leaving 15 bases between them. This CDR3 is 14 amino acids long. In nucleotides, the CDR3 is TGCAGTGCTATAGGGACGAACGGCCACAATGAGCAGTTCTTC. Protein product: CSAIGTNGHNEQFF.

A few counts support this clonotype. The chain recombines TRBV30 with TRBJ1-2; D unresolved. The CDR3 covers 13 residues. CDR1 and CDR2 (germline): GTSNPN, SVGIG (reference sequence). Trimming pared 3 bases from V and 8 bases from J, leaving 16 bases between. This chain's CDR3 is CAWSGSLVRGYTF. CDR3 DNA sequence: TGTGCCTGGAGCGGGTCTCTAGTCAGAGGCTACACCTTC.

This clonotype was picked up a small number of times. The rearrangement uses TRBV20-1 and TRBJ2-7; TRBD1 agrees at 10 bases. The V gene end was trimmed by 3 bases and the J gene end by 2 bases; junction bases not matched to a gene: 10. Germline CDR1 DFQATT, CDR2 SNEGSKA (reference sequence). CDR3 length: 16 residues. This chain's CDR3 is CSARGIRDRGAYEQYF. Written as DNA, the CDR3 is TGCAGTGCTAGGGGAATCCGGGACAGGGGAGCCTACGAGCAGTACTTC.

The CDR3 loop reads CSAPGGTRQSYEQYF. CDR3 nucleotides: TGCAGTGCCCCCGGGGGAACTCGCCAATCCTACGAGCAGTACTTC. This chain connects TRBV20-1 to TRBJ2-7; D is possibly TRBD2 (6 bases). This CDR3 spans 15 amino acids. CDR1 and CDR2 from the germline V gene are DFQATT and SNEGSKA (reference sequence). V lost 6 bases, J lost 1 base, and 19 bases lay in between.

This clonotype was seen repeatedly, ten times or more. V is TRBV10-3 and J is TRBJ2-3, with 7 positions matching TRBD2. CDR3 length equals 15 residues. From germline, CDR1 is ENHRY and CDR2 SYGVKD. V lost 5 bases to trimming and J lost 4 bases; unmatched junction nucleotides: 9. CDR3: CAISWSSGGADTQYF. The DNA for the CDR3 is TGTGCCATCAGTTGGTCCTCGGGAGGCGCAGATACGCAGTATTTT.

In this sample, this clonotype turned up a few times. At one of its ends the junction is not consistent with the germline gene, which may arise from a read error. The gene calls are TRBV20-1 and TRBJ1-1; no definite D call. CDR1 is DFQATT and CDR2 is SNEGSKA in the germline V gene (reference sequence). The CDR3 covers 12 residues. The CDR3, as DNA: TGCAGTGCTAGAGGTCCGGGCCCTAAACCGGGCTTT. Its protein product is CSARGPGPKPGF.

This clonotype was detected a few times. V and J are TRBV12-3 or TRBV12-4 and TRBJ1-5, with D possibly TRBD1 on 6 matching bases. The CDR3 loop spans 15 amino acids. V was trimmed by 6 bases and J by 2 bases, leaving 14 bases between them. The CDR3 coding sequence is TGTGCCAGCAGACAAGACAGGTCCGGCAATCAGCCCCAGCATTTT. Its protein is CASRQDRSGNQPQHF.

This chain uses TRBV15 with TRBJ2-2, with 8 positions matching TRBD1. CDR1 and CDR2 (germline): LNHNV, YYDKDF (reference sequence). V gave up 5 bases and J gave up 7 bases; unmatched junction bases: 18. The CDR3 loop spans 18 amino acids. The CDR3 sequence: CATSSLGQGNSQGGELFF. The CDR3 bases are TGTGCCACCAGCTCCCTAGGACAGGGCAATAGCCAGGGCGGGGAGCTGTTTTTT.

This clonotype has more than one count but fewer than ten. This chain connects TRBV10-2 to TRBJ2-7; TRBD2 might be the D (5 bases). This CDR3 region has 15 residues. The ends were cut back, 4 bases at V and 3 bases at J, with 16 bases in the middle. Germline V gene sequence: CDR1 WSHSY, CDR2 SAAADI. The CDR3 DNA reads as TGCGCCAGCAGTGGTCCCCCGGGGTCCCACTACGAGCAGTACTTC. It is translated as CASSGPPGSHYEQYF.

This clonotype was picked up many times. The gene calls are TRBV29-1 and TRBJ2-3; 8 positions match TRBD2. This CDR3 is 14 amino acids long. The germline V gene has CDR1 SQVTM and CDR2 ANQGSEA. Losses at the gene ends were 5 bases for V and 0 bases for J; bases not matched to a gene: 4. The CDR3 coding sequence is TGCAGCGTTTCTACTAGCGGTAGCACAGATACGCAGTATTTT. Encoded protein: CSVSTSGSTDTQYF.

The V gene is TRBV25-1, the J gene TRBJ2-5, with 7 bases identical to TRBD1. J gave up 1 base and V 8 bases, and 10 bases lay outside the gene matches. CDR1 is MGHDK, CDR2 SYGVNS, per germline. CDR3 length: 15 amino acids. The CDR3 bases are TGTGCCAGCGCGTCCAGGCAGGGGGTCCAAGAGACCCAGTACTTC. It encodes CASASRQGVQETQYF.

This sequence joins TRBV29-1 and TRBJ2-7, with unresolved D. The CDR3 sequence is 12 residues long. V was trimmed by 4 bases and J by 3 bases, leaving 10 bases between them. Germline V gene lookup returns CDR1 SQVTM and CDR2 ANQGSEA. The CDR3 DNA follows: TGCAGCGTTGGGTTGGAGAACTACGAGCAGTACTTC. Translating it yields CSVGLENYEQYF.

This clonotype occurred many times. The rearrangement joins TRBV20-1 to TRBJ2-3; the D gene is possibly TRBD1 (6 bases). With 2 bases removed from V and 0 bases from J, the gap between germline ends came to 6 bases. The CDR3 length is 13 residues. Germline V CDR1 and CDR2: DFQATT, SNEGSKA (reference sequence). The CDR3, as DNA: TGCAGTGCTAGACAGGGGAGCACAGATACGCAGTATTTT. Its translation is CSARQGSTDTQYF.

This clonotype was detected many times. The CDR3 sequence: CASSQGTSGRTDTQYF. Here the CDR3 DNA reads TGTGCCAGCAGCCAAGGGACTAGCGGGCGGACAGATACGCAGTATTTT. The chain links TRBV4-2 to TRBJ2-3; 11 positions agree with TRBD2. Germline trimming cut 1 base from V and 3 bases from J; bases unmatched to any gene: 3. Germline CDR1 reads LGHNA; CDR2 reads YNFKEQ. The CDR3 loop spans 16 amino acids.

This clonotype occurred once. J is TRBJ2-3 and V is TRBV24-1; 10 bases line up with TRBD1. In germline, CDR1 is KGHDR, CDR2 SFDVKD. Trimming removed 5 bases from V and 4 bases from J; junction bases left unmatched: 5. This CDR3 has 15 residues. The CDR3 DNA sequence: TGTGCCACCAGTGCCCGACAGGGGGCCGCAGATACGCAGTATTTT. Translating it yields CATSARQGAADTQYF.

The table lists this clonotype with many counts. At one end the junction does not follow the germline gene, possibly because of a read error. This rearrangement joins TRBV7-7 to TRBJ2-1, with 8 bases fitting TRBD2. From germline, CDR1 is SSHAT and CDR2 FNYEAQ (reference sequence). The CDR3 extends over 14 amino acids. CDR3 nucleotides: TGTGCTAGCAGCTTAGCGGGGAGGGGGAATGAGCAGTTCTTC. This sequence encodes CASSLAGRGNEQFF.

This clonotype was found many times. The chain uses TRBV12-3 or TRBV12-4 and TRBJ1-1; no firm D call. This CDR3 is 14 amino acids long. V dropped 7 bases and J dropped 3 bases, with 15 bases sitting between them. The CDR3 spells CASIPWAGDTEAFF. Here the CDR3 DNA reads TGTGCCAGCATCCCCTGGGCCGGGGACACTGAAGCTTTCTTT.

V gene TRBV12-3 or TRBV12-4 combines with J gene TRBJ2-2; tentative D call: TRBD1 (6 bases). V gave up 3 bases and J gave up 6 bases, with 14 bases separating them. The CDR3 has 15 residues. This CDR3 is CASSFRTDLAGELFF. The CDR3 nucleotides read TGTGCCAGCAGTTTCCGGACAGACCTGGCCGGGGAGCTGTTTTTT.

This clonotype was detected only once. The J gene is TRBJ2-1, the V gene TRBV29-1; no clear D. Germline V lookup: CDR1 SQVTM, CDR2 ANQGSEA. The CDR3 sequence is 13 residues long. Trimming cost V 3 bases and J 8 bases, with 14 bases left between them. Here the CDR3 DNA reads TGCAGCGTTGAGGGGTTGGTAATCGATGAGCAGTTCTTC. It encodes CSVEGLVIDEQFF.

This chain joins TRBV5-1 and TRBJ1-5; D is unclear. The V end lost 0 bases, the J end lost 4 bases, and 11 bases lay between the germline ends. The CDR3 consists of 15 residues. Germline V gives CDR1 SGHRS, CDR2 YFSETQ. The CDR3 region is CASSLDPNGNQPQHF. The DNA for the CDR3 is TGCGCCAGCAGCTTGGACCCGAACGGTAATCAGCCCCAGCATTTT.

This clonotype was detected a few times. The rearrangement links TRBV7-2 to TRBJ2-1, with TRBD2 matching 8 bases. CDR1 and CDR2 (germline): SGHTA, FQGNSA. The CDR3 covers 15 residues. V dropped 1 base and J dropped 6; count of bases not matched to a gene: 5. CDR3 protein: CASSLETSARNEQFF. The CDR3 DNA sequence: TGTGCCAGCAGCTTAGAGACTAGCGCCCGCAATGAGCAGTTCTTC.